The clone carrying this T cell receptor beta chain has ten or more counts. These data are taken from a study of human T cells and chemical hapten exposure. The V and J ends lost 4 bases and 0 bases respectively, with 19 bases between them. The CDR3 has 16 amino acids. Germline CDR1 reads SQVTM; CDR2 reads ANQGSEA. TCRdb re-called the RACE reads with MiXCR, one entry per CDR3 protein. The data show over 35,000 distinct CDR3 sequences, around 4% seen once. Time point given: healthy volunteer bleed at 6 weeks. From whole blood left unfractionated, total RNA was extracted. This receptor was obtained from a human donor in good health. Some clones in this sample may be carry-over from other donors' samples. Sequencing was carried out using whole blood. The chain links TRBV29-1 to TRBJ2-7; D may be TRBD2 (6 bases). The CDR3 loop is CSVGPSIGGSSYEQYF. In nucleotides, the CDR3 is TGCAGCGTTGGGCCTTCGATTGGGGGGAGCTCCTACGAGCAGTACTTC.